The 20 T cell receptor beta chains below come from one sample, sequenced in a study of cytomegalovirus exposure and HLA in healthy donors. The PCR contained 60 Vbeta and 13 Jbeta primers. Using immunoSEQ multiplex PCR, the repertoire was profiled, and TCRdb retains in-frame clones only, with some absent. The sample includes around 170,000 clones, around three quarters seen only once; the top ten take 1.5% to 2%. Sequenced: PBMCs. Receptors were obtained from a woman aged 30 to 39 in good health and CMV-seronegative.

This clone was counted once. This sequence joins TRBV5-1 and TRBJ2-5; weak D call: TRBD2 (6 bases). Trimming removed 2 bases from V and 4 bases from J, with 15 bases in between. The CDR3 covers 15 residues. CDR1 is SGHRS and CDR2 is YFSETQ in the germline V gene. This CDR3 reads CASSFSGERGETQYF. Written as DNA, the CDR3 is TGCGCCAGCAGCTTTTCGGGGGAGCGCGGAGAGACCCAGTACTTC.

The chain links TRBV6-5 to TRBJ1-2; D might be TRBD1 (5 bases). Germline CDR1 is MNHEY and CDR2 is SVGAGI. The CDR3 is made up of 14 amino acids. V lost 0 bases, J lost 5 bases, and 10 bases lay in between. The CDR3 DNA is TGTGCCAGCAGTTACTCAGAGACAGTTTATGGCTACACCTTC. Amino acid sequence: CASSYSETVYGYTF.

On this clone itself: Other DNA sequences in the same sample also yield this CDR3. The gene calls are TRBV6-5 and TRBJ2-5, with 8 positions matching TRBD2. The J call could be wrong; TRBJ2-7 is a better fit for the DNA end. This CDR3 has 14 amino acids. CDR1 is MNHEY and CDR2 is SVGAGI in the germline V gene. CDR3 amino acids: CASSYSRGVYEQYF. The CDR3 region has the DNA TGTGCCAGCAGTTACTCGCGGGGGGTCTACGAGCAGTACTTC.

The chain recombines TRBV5-6 with TRBJ2-1; D remains ambiguous. From germline, CDR1 is SGHDT and CDR2 YYEEEE. The CDR3 sequence is 14 residues long. Trimming took off 0 bases at V and 0 bases at J, with 4 bases between the two ends. CDR3 amino acids: CASSLDSSYNEQFF. The CDR3 nucleotides are TGTGCCAGCAGCTTGGACAGCTCCTACAATGAGCAGTTCTTC. Full variable domain (remainder filled in from reference TRBV5-6 and TRBJ2-1): DAGVTQSPTHLIKTRGQQVTLRCSPKSGHDTVSWYQQALGQGPQFIFQYYEEEERQRGNFPDRFSGHQFPNYSSELNVNALLLGDSALYLCASSLDSSYNEQFFGPGTRLTVL.

The chain carries TRBV10-1 and TRBJ1-1; 7 nucleotides align to TRBD1. With V trimmed by 0 bases and J by 0 bases, 1 base remained unmatched. The CDR3 length is 15 residues. Germline-derived CDR1 and CDR2 are WNHNN and SYGVQD (reference sequence). DNA for the CDR3: TGCGCCAGCAGTGAGTCTCAGGGGGTGAACACTGAAGCTTTCTTT. Translated, it gives CASSESQGVNTEAFF.

The chain recombines TRBV2 with TRBJ1-5, with a weak D call TRBD1 (5 bases). From germline, CDR1 is SNHLY and CDR2 FYNNEI. V was clipped by 8 bases and J by 4 bases, with 12 bases between them. The CDR3 runs to 13 residues. CDR3 coding DNA: TGTGCCAGCCAGGCGCAGGGAAATCAGCCCCAGCATTTT. Translation gives CASQAQGNQPQHF.

The V gene is TRBV30, the J gene TRBJ1-1; a possible D gene is TRBD1 (5 bases). Trimming took off 4 bases at V and 4 bases at J, with 13 bases between the two ends. Germline CDR1 reads GTSNPN; CDR2 reads SVGIG (reference sequence). The CDR3 has 13 amino acids. CDR3 in DNA: TGTGCCTGGAATCCGCGGAGGGGCACTGAAGCTTTCTTT. Encoded protein: CAWNPRRGTEAFF.

The sample holds one count of this clone. The gene calls are TRBV4-3 and TRBJ2-2, with TRBD2 matching 13 bases. Germline V gene lookup returns CDR1 LGHNA and CDR2 YSLEER. This CDR3 comprises 19 residues. The V gene end was trimmed by 0 bases and the J gene end by 5 bases; junction bases not matched to a gene: 9. The CDR3 is CASSQETSGGRGWTGELFF. CDR3 DNA: TGCGCCAGCAGCCAAGAGACTAGCGGGGGGCGGGGGTGGACCGGGGAGCTGTTTTTT.

This chain connects TRBV30 to TRBJ1-4; D is undetermined. Germline V CDR1 and CDR2: GTSNPN, SVGIG (reference sequence). The CDR3 runs to 15 residues. V lost 6 bases, J lost 6 bases, and 20 bases lay in between. The CDR3 is CACRIRPKEDEKLFF. The CDR3 bases are TGTGCCTGTAGAATACGCCCAAAGGAGGATGAAAAACTGTTTTTT.

The chain recombines TRBV7-9 with TRBJ1-1; 10 nucleotides agree with TRBD1. The CDR3 spans 16 residues. V gave up 5 bases and J gave up 6 bases; unmatched junction bases: 12. In germline, CDR1 is SEHNR, CDR2 FQNEAQ (reference sequence). CDR3 residues: CASSETRRDRGSEAFF. DNA of the CDR3: TGTGCCAGCAGCGAAACCAGAAGGGACAGGGGCTCTGAAGCTTTCTTT.

There are a few counts of this clone. The rearrangement links TRBV14 to TRBJ2-3; D perhaps matches TRBD1 (5 bases). There are 15 residues in the CDR3. Germline-derived CDR1 and CDR2 are SGHDN and FVKESK. The ends were cut back, 4 bases at V and 5 bases at J, with 16 bases in the middle. CDR3 nucleotide sequence: TGTGCCAGCAGCCGCAGGGCCCCAGGATTAGATACGCAGTATTTT. Protein product: CASSRRAPGLDTQYF.

This chain links TRBV25-1 with TRBJ1-2; 12 bases are shared with TRBD1. The V gene's germline CDR1 is MGHDK and CDR2 SYGVNS. The trim removed 5 bases at V and 3 bases at J, leaving 10 bases unmatched. CDR3 size: 17 residues. The CDR3, as DNA: TGTGCCAGCAGTCGGCCGGGACAGGGGGCTTCGGACTATGGCTACACCTTC. It specifies CASSRPGQGASDYGYTF.

The chain joins TRBV19 to TRBJ1-2; 7 nucleotides agree with TRBD1. With V trimmed by 5 bases and J by 4 bases, 16 bases remained unmatched. The CDR3 is 17 amino acids. Germline-derived CDR1 and CDR2 are LNHDA and SQIVND (reference sequence). The CDR3 DNA reads TGTGCCAGTAGTCCTCCGGGACAGTTTAGCGGGAGCTATGGCTACACCTTC. Protein product: CASSPPGQFSGSYGYTF.

This chain connects TRBV18 to TRBJ2-7, with a possible D match to TRBD1 (5 bases). V was trimmed by 9 bases and J by 2 bases, leaving 14 bases between them. Germline V CDR1 and CDR2: KGHSH, LQKENI. This CDR3 has 13 residues. The CDR3 protein is CASSTSGPYEQYF. The CDR3, as DNA: TGTGCCAGTAGTACGTCAGGGCCCTACGAGCAGTACTTC.

The chain carries TRBV19 and TRBJ2-7; D may be TRBD2 (5 bases). The ends were cut back, 2 bases at V and 0 bases at J, with 17 bases in the middle. CDR3 length equals 17 residues. Germline V gene sequence: CDR1 LNHDA, CDR2 SQIVND (reference sequence). DNA for the CDR3: TGTGCCAGTAGTATACAAGGGATCGGGGAGAGCTCCTACGAGCAGTACTTC. This codes for CASSIQGIGESSYEQYF.

The chain couples TRBV9 to TRBJ2-7, with 10 nucleotides matching TRBD1. Germline V gene data show CDR1 as SGDLS and CDR2 as YYNGEE. CDR3 length: 15 residues. V was clipped by 2 bases and J by 3 bases; unmatched bases: 5. Here the CDR3 DNA reads TGTGCCAGCAGCGTCAGGACAGGGGGTAACTACGAGCAGTACTTC. This sequence encodes CASSVRTGGNYEQYF.

The V call is TRBV5-6, the J call TRBJ1-3, with 7 nucleotides matching TRBD1. The CDR3 extends over 16 amino acids. V shed 3 bases and J 0 bases; nucleotides not matched to a gene: 6. The germline CDR1 and CDR2 sequences are SGHDT and YYEEEE. CDR3 nucleotides: TGTGCCAGCAGCTCCACAGGGGCCGGCTCTGGAAACACCATATATTTT. It yields the protein CASSSTGAGSGNTIYF.

The chain uses TRBV11-2 and TRBJ1-1; tentative D call: TRBD1 (5 bases). Between the trimmed V and J ends, which lost 5 bases and 7 bases, there was a span of 20 bases. Per germline, CDR1 SGHAT and CDR2 FQNNGV. CDR3 size: 15 residues. CDR3 in DNA: TGTGCCAGCAGCCCTCGGAGTGGGGCGCAGGGTGAAGCTTTCTTT. Residues: CASSPRSGAQGEAFF.

This sequence joins TRBV4-3 and TRBJ2-6; D perhaps matches TRBD1 (5 bases). The V end was cut by 1 base, the J end by 0 bases, with 10 bases between. Germline CDR1 is LGHNA and CDR2 is YSLEER. CDR3 length: 17 residues. The DNA for the CDR3 is TGCGCCAGCAGCCAAGGGGGCAGAGCCTCTGGGGCCAACGTCCTGACTTTC. Its translation is CASSQGGRASGANVLTF.

The chain joins TRBV5-1 to TRBJ2-7; TRBD2 matches 9 bases. Germline V gene lookup returns CDR1 SGHRS and CDR2 YFSETQ. Losses at the gene ends were 0 bases for V and 7 bases for J; bases not matched to a gene: 8. The CDR3 spans 15 residues. As DNA, the CDR3 is TGCGCCAGCAGCTTGGTCCGCGGGGGGGCTGAAGAGCAGTACTTC. This sequence encodes CASSLVRGGAEEQYF.